The following is a TCR beta chain sequence with its context. Antigen: not known. Axillary draining lymph nodes of breast cancer patients supplied the node samples. The data were taken from a study of breast tumors, draining lymph nodes, adjacent tissues. The germline CDR1 and CDR2 sequences are LNHDA and SQIVND (reference sequence). J lost 5 bases, V lost 3 bases, and 4 bases had no gene match. This CDR3 contains 14 residues. Study-level findings and limits: Data only fit, rather than demonstrated, lymph node origin of most tumor T cells. Compared with lymph nodes, tumors were less diverse; compared with nontumor tissue, more. Findings are consistent with lymph node origin and intratumoral expansion of most tumor T cells. Tumor and nontumor repertoires were significantly more similar in luminal-like than in basal-like breast cancer.

TCRdb re-derived calls from the multiplex PCR reads in MiXCR, one entry per CDR3 protein. The table records approximately 130,000 distinct CDR3 sequences, around 20% of them present only once. The sequenced sample was axillary lymph node tissue. The chain joins TRBV19 to TRBJ1-2; TRBD1 aligns across 9 bases. This receptor was taken from a female donor with breast cancer. Some clones in this sample may be carry-over from other donors' samples. The CDR3 sequence is CASSIRGQGYGYTF. The CDR3 nucleotides are TGTGCCAGTAGTATCCGGGGACAGGGTTATGGCTACACCTTC.